This T cell receptor beta chain was retrieved from a study of T cell clonality in common variable immunodeficiency. Whole-study findings and limits: Patient heterogeneity in the CVID cohort limited correlations between repertoire features and clinical complications. TCRbeta clonality was increased in CVID versus healthy controls.

The CDR3 has 20 amino acids. Trimming took 3 bases from V and 2 from J, leaving 29 bases between them. Germline CDR1 is DFQATT and CDR2 is SNEGSKA (reference sequence). Blood samples were heparinized, about 4.5 to 8.5 ml per donor. TCRdb's copy holds only in-frame clones and misses some; the assay was immunoSEQ multiplex PCR. This sample carries about 59,000 clones, none of them present only once. This clone showed up many times. Its antigen is still unknown. The read ends 3 residues before the CDR3 terminus; that terminus is restored from the germline J gene. This TCR was sampled from a person between 18 and 70 years old in good health. This chain links TRBV20-1 with TRBJ1-5, with D possibly TRBD1 on 6 matching bases. The sample comprised peripheral blood mononuclear cells. The CDR3 DNA, read in part, is TGCAGTGCTAGGCCACGACCCCAGGACAGATTGGGTACAGGCAATCAGCCC. Its translation: CSARPRPQDRLGTGNQP. The whole CDR3 sequence reads CSARPRPQDRLGTGNQPQHF.